These T cell receptor beta chains were read from a single sample in a study of blood T cell repertoires in COVID-19. The method was immunoSEQ multiplex PCR; TCRdb's version includes in-frame clones alone and lacks a portion of them. The sample lists approximately 160,000 clones, over 65% occurring once. Specimen: PBMCs or T cells enriched from blood (not recorded which). Receptor source: a woman in her forties or fifties who had recovered from COVID-19. CDR3s include the opening cysteine and the closing phenylalanine or tryptophan. Fields, in order: V gene, D gene, clone size, J gene, CDR3 DNA, CDR3 protein. The D gene is left open where the match is weak. For some rows the clone size is stated as once, few or many, or as a class when expanded; others skip it.

V: TRBV7-3
D: .
size: .
J: TRBJ2-5
DNA: TGTGCCAGCAGCCGGGACAACCAAGAGACCCAGTACTTC
CDR3: CASSRDNQETQYF

V: TRBV4-2
D: .
size: .
J: TRBJ1-2
DNA: TGTGCCAGCAGCCAGGCGACAGTCAACTATGGCTACACCTTC
CDR3: CASSQATVNYGYTF

V: TRBV24-1
D: TRBD1
size: .
J: TRBJ1-2
DNA: TGTGCCACCAGTGATTTTTACAGGGGCTATGGCTACACCTTC
CDR3: CATSDFYRGYGYTF

V: TRBV18
D: .
size: once
J: TRBJ1-3
DNA: TGTGCCAGCTCACCACCCTCCCTCCCTGGAAACACCATATATTTT
CDR3: CASSPPSLPGNTIYF

V: TRBV5-1
D: TRBD1
size: .
J: TRBJ1-2
DNA: TGCGCCAGCAGCTTGGATTCCGGGGACAGACGCTATGGCTACACCTTC
CDR3: CASSLDSGDRRYGYTF

V: TRBV7-9
D: .
size: .
J: TRBJ1-5
DNA: TGTGCCAGCAGCTTAGGTGGCGGTCCGGGGATCACAAATCAGCCCCAGCATTTT
CDR3: CASSLGGGPGITNQPQHF

V: TRBV6-2/TRBV6-3
D: TRBD2
size: .
J: TRBJ2-1
DNA: TGTGCCAGCAGCGTCACTAGCGGGGGGGGGAATGAGCAGTTCTTC
CDR3: CASSVTSGGGNEQFF

V: TRBV18
D: TRBD1
size: .
J: TRBJ1-2
DNA: TGTGCCAGCTCACCGGACAGGAACTATGGCTACACCTTC
CDR3: CASSPDRNYGYTF

V: TRBV28
D: .
size: .
J: TRBJ1-4
DNA: TGTGCCAGCGGTTCGGCGCGAGGCAATGAAAAACTGTTTTTT
CDR3: CASGSARGNEKLFF

V: TRBV19
D: TRBD2
size: .
J: TRBJ2-3
DNA: TGTGCCAGTAGTGCGTGGACTAGCGGGGGCCCCACAGATACGCAGTATTTT
CDR3: CASSAWTSGGPTDTQYF

V: TRBV5-4
D: TRBD2
size: .
J: TRBJ2-5
DNA: TGTGCCAGCAGCCCTTATGGGGCTAGCGGAGGGGTGGAGACCCAGTACTTC
CDR3: CASSPYGASGGVETQYF

V: TRBV14
D: .
size: .
J: TRBJ1-6
DNA: TGTGCCAGCAGCCAAAAAAGGAGCTCCTATAATTCACCCCTCCACTTT
CDR3: CASSQKRSSYNSPLHF

V: TRBV18
D: .
size: .
J: TRBJ1-3
DNA: TGTGCCAGCTCATCCGACAGGACCCTCTCTGGAAACACCATATATTTT
CDR3: CASSSDRTLSGNTIYF

V: TRBV7-2
D: .
size: .
J: TRBJ2-2
DNA: TGTGCCAGCAGCTTAGACCTAGCGTCCGGGGAGCTGTTTTTT
CDR3: CASSLDLASGELFF

V: TRBV5-1
D: TRBD1
size: .
J: TRBJ1-1
DNA: TGCGCCAGCAACATTGACAGGGGGGGACCAATGAACACTGAAGCTTTCTTT
CDR3: CASNIDRGGPMNTEAFF

V: TRBV9
D: .
size: .
J: TRBJ1-3
DNA: TGTGCCAGCAGCTCCGCGGTGGGGGAGGCTGGAAACACCATATATTTT
CDR3: CASSSAVGEAGNTIYF

V: TRBV28
D: TRBD2
size: .
J: TRBJ2-2
DNA: TGTGCCAGCACCACAGCGGGGATGAACACCGGGGAGCTGTTTTTT
CDR3: CASTTAGMNTGELFF

V: TRBV19
D: TRBD2
size: .
J: TRBJ2-5
DNA: TGTGCCAGTTCGGGACTAGAAGAGACCCAGTACTTC
CDR3: CASSGLEETQYF

V: TRBV19
D: .
size: .
J: TRBJ2-2
DNA: TGTGCCAGTAGGGCGGGGACTGTAGGGGAGCTGTTTTTT
CDR3: CASRAGTVGELFF

V: TRBV6-6
D: .
size: once
J: TRBJ1-2
DNA: TGTGCCACGCGGGGAGGGCAGGGCTACACCTTC
CDR3: CATRGGQGYTF

V: TRBV28
D: .
size: .
J: TRBJ1-6
DNA: TGTGCCAGCAGTACAAACCGGGACTCTTCACCCCTCCACTTT
CDR3: CASSTNRDSSPLHF

V: TRBV19
D: .
size: .
J: TRBJ1-4
DNA: TGTGCCACTCAAGGGCAGGGTATGGGCCATGAAAAACTGTTTTTT
CDR3: CATQGQGMGHEKLFF

V: TRBV5-1
D: TRBD1
size: .
J: TRBJ1-4
DNA: TGCGCCAGCAGCCCGGGACAGGGTGGTGAAAAACTGTTTTTT
CDR3: CASSPGQGGEKLFF

V: TRBV7-9
D: .
size: .
J: TRBJ1-4
DNA: TGTGCCAGCAGCTTAGGGGGCAGTGAAAAACTGTTTTTT
CDR3: CASSLGGSEKLFF

V: TRBV18
D: .
size: .
J: TRBJ2-2
DNA: TGTGCCAGCTCACCAATGGCCCTGGCGAACACCGGGGAGCTGTTTTTT
CDR3: CASSPMALANTGELFF

V: TRBV4-2
D: TRBD1
size: once
J: TRBJ1-5
DNA: TGTGCCAGCAGCCAAGGAAAGGGGGCGCAGGGGCAGCCCCAGCATTTT
CDR3: CASSQGKGAQGQPQHF

V: TRBV7-8
D: .
size: .
J: TRBJ1-4
DNA: TGTGCCAGCAGCTTAGTAGGGAGGGAAAAACTGTTTTTT
CDR3: CASSLVGREKLFF

V: TRBV29-1
D: .
size: .
J: TRBJ1-1
DNA: TGCAGCGTTGGCAGGTTGGACACTGAAGCTTTCTTT
CDR3: CSVGRLDTEAFF

V: TRBV19
D: .
size: .
J: TRBJ1-2
DNA: TGTGCCAGTAGTGTACAGGGCCTTCTCCCCAAAACTGGCTACACCTTC
CDR3: CASSVQGLLPKTGYTF

V: TRBV27
D: TRBD1
size: .
J: TRBJ1-4
DNA: TGTGCCAGCAGTTTTGACAGGGTTAAGGCAAAACTGTTTTTT
CDR3: CASSFDRVKAKLFF

V: TRBV12-3/TRBV12-4
D: .
size: .
J: TRBJ2-5
DNA: TGTGCCAGCAGTTTGATCAGCCAAGAGACCCAGTACTTC
CDR3: CASSLISQETQYF

V: TRBV5-1
D: TRBD2
size: .
J: TRBJ2-1
DNA: TGCGCCAGCACCGGCACTAGCGTCTACAATGAGCAGTTCTTC
CDR3: CASTGTSVYNEQFF